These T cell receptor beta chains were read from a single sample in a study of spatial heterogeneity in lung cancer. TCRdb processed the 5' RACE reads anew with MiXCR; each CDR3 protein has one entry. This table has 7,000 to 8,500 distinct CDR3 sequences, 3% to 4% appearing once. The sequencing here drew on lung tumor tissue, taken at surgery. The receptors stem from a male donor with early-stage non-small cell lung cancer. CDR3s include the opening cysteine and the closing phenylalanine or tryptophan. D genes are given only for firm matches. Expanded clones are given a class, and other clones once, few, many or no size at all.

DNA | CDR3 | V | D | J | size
TGTGCCAGCTCACTCGACAGGGGAACGGTATCGGAAGCTTTCTTT | CASSLDRGTVSEAFF | TRBV18 | TRBD1 | TRBJ1-1 | -
TGTGCCAGCAGCCTACGGGGGGCCGACGAGCAGTACTTC | CASSLRGADEQYF | TRBV3-1 | - | TRBJ2-7 | many
TGTGCCTGTGGGGGAGGCAATCAGCCCCAGCATTTT | CACGGGNQPQHF | TRBV30 | - | TRBJ1-5 | many
TGCAGCGTTGAAGAATTAACGGACAGGGGGCGCGGAGCTTTCTTT | CSVEELTDRGRGAFF | TRBV29-1 | TRBD1 | TRBJ1-1 | medium-sized
TGTGCCAGCAGCTTCAACGACGGTTATAACTATGGCTACACCTTC | CASSFNDGYNYGYTF | TRBV11-1 | - | TRBJ1-2 | few
TGCAGTGCCCGCCGGGACATTCCCAATGAGCAGTTCTTC | CSARRDIPNEQFF | TRBV20-1 | - | TRBJ2-1 | medium-sized
TGCAGCGCCACAGGGGGCTATCAGCCCCAGCATTTT | CSATGGYQPQHF | TRBV29-1 | TRBD1 | TRBJ1-5 | medium-sized
TGCGCCAGCAGCCTCCAGCTACAGGGTTCGGGCACTGAAGCTTTCTTT | CASSLQLQGSGTEAFF | TRBV5-1 | - | TRBJ1-1 | -
TGTGCCAGCAGCGGGACTAGCGGCGTGCGGGAGGATACGCAGTATTTT | CASSGTSGVREDTQYF | TRBV7-8 | TRBD2 | TRBJ2-3 | many
TGCAGTGCTCCGATCCGGACAGGGGAAATGGGCTACACCTTC | CSAPIRTGEMGYTF | TRBV20-1 | TRBD1 | TRBJ1-2 | many
TGTGCCAGCAGCTTTTCGGCAACAGGAGAGACCCAGTACTTC | CASSFSATGETQYF | TRBV7-9 | - | TRBJ2-5 | many
TGTGCCAGCAGCTTAGAAGGTTTGCAAACTGAGCAGTACTTC | CASSLEGLQTEQYF | TRBV11-2 | - | TRBJ2-7 | large
TGCGCCAGCAGCCAAGATAAGGGACTAAACATTCAGTACTTC | CASSQDKGLNIQYF | TRBV4-1 | - | TRBJ2-4 | many
TGTGCCAGCAGTAACTCAGGGGTCGTGGGCACTGAAGCTTTCTTT | CASSNSGVVGTEAFF | TRBV27 | - | TRBJ1-1 | few
TGTGCCAGCAGCCAAGATGCGGGTAAGGATGGCTACACCTTC | CASSQDAGKDGYTF | TRBV3-1 | - | TRBJ1-2 | many
TGTGCCATCAGTGACTCGACAGCCCGAAGGTACGAGCAGTACTTC | CAISDSTARRYEQYF | TRBV10-3 | - | TRBJ2-7 | many
TGTGCCAGCAGCTTGGGCGGCACCAACACCGGGGAGCTGTTTTTT | CASSLGGTNTGELFF | TRBV5-4 | - | TRBJ2-2 | medium-sized
TGTGCCATCAGTGAGCCCTCTTTTAGTGGGGGCGAGCAGTACTTC | CAISEPSFSGGEQYF | TRBV10-3 | - | TRBJ2-7 | medium-sized
TGTGCCAGCAGCCCAGGGGGAAGGGGGGCCAACGAGCAGTACTTC | CASSPGGRGANEQYF | TRBV12-3/TRBV12-4 | - | TRBJ2-7 | medium-sized
TGTGCCAGCAGCGTTAACGGAGATACGCAGTATTTT | CASSVNGDTQYF | TRBV7-6 | - | TRBJ2-3 | medium-sized
TGCAGTGCTAGAGCCGGGACAGGGCGTGTAGAGCAGTACTTC | CSARAGTGRVEQYF | TRBV20-1 | TRBD1 | TRBJ2-7 | many
TGCAGTGCTAGACCCGGGGGGGGGGAGACCCAGTACTTC | CSARPGGGETQYF | TRBV20-1 | TRBD2 | TRBJ2-5 | many
TGTGCCAGCAGTGAAGCTGTGGTCACAGATACGCAGTATTTT | CASSEAVVTDTQYF | TRBV6-1 | - | TRBJ2-3 | many
TGCAGCGTTGAAGACCTCCAGGGGAACTATGGCTACAACTTC | CSVEDLQGNYGYNF | TRBV29-1 | - | TRBJ1-2 | -
TGTGCCAGCAGCCCAAAGCAGGACACTCGGATGATGGATACGCAGTATTTT | CASSPKQDTRMMDTQYF | TRBV25-1 | - | TRBJ2-3 | many
TGTGCCAGTATCGGGGCGAACTATGGCTACACCTTC | CASIGANYGYTF | TRBV19 | - | TRBJ1-2 | many
TGCAGTGCTAGAGACCAACACAACCAGGGGGCCCAGTACTTC | CSARDQHNQGAQYF | TRBV20-1 | TRBD1 | TRBJ2-5 | medium-sized
TGTGCCAGTTCTCCCAGGACCGACAATGAGCAGTTCTTC | CASSPRTDNEQFF | TRBV9 | - | TRBJ2-1 | medium-sized
TGCAGCGTTAAACAGGGAAATGAGCAGTTCTTC | CSVKQGNEQFF | TRBV29-1 | - | TRBJ2-1 | medium-sized
TGTGCCAGCAGACATAGCGGGAACACCGGGGAGCTGTTTTTT | CASRHSGNTGELFF | TRBV3-1 | - | TRBJ2-2 | many
TGTGCCAGCAGTCTAGGACTAGCGGACAAAGAGACCCAGTACTTC | CASSLGLADKETQYF | TRBV2 | TRBD2 | TRBJ2-5 | medium-sized
TGTGCCAGCAGTTCTGGCGGGGGAACAGATACGCAGTATTTT | CASSSGGGTDTQYF | TRBV6-2/TRBV6-3 | TRBD2 | TRBJ2-3 | medium-sized
TGCAGTGCTAGACCAACTCAGGGCCGATGGTATGGCTACACCTTC | CSARPTQGRWYGYTF | TRBV20-1 | - | TRBJ1-2 | -
TGCAGCGTCTTACAACAGGGCTACGAGCAGTACTTC | CSVLQQGYEQYF | TRBV29-1 | - | TRBJ2-7 | many
TGCGCCAGCAGTGAGTCGGTGGGGAGACCGAACACTGAAGCTTTCTTT | CASSESVGRPNTEAFF | TRBV10-2 | - | TRBJ1-1 | medium-sized
TGTGCCAGCAGTCGGAATAGCGACGCCTACAATGAGCAGTTCTTC | CASSRNSDAYNEQFF | TRBV28 | - | TRBJ2-1 | many
TGCGCCAGCAGCTTGGAAGAGACCCAGTACTTC | CASSLEETQYF | TRBV5-1 | - | TRBJ2-5 | many
TGTGCCAGTAGTGGGAGGGGAAATCAGCCCCAGCATTTT | CASSGRGNQPQHF | TRBV19 | - | TRBJ1-5 | large
TGTGCCACCAGTGACTCGGACAGGGTGTATGGCTACACCTTC | CATSDSDRVYGYTF | TRBV24-1 | TRBD1 | TRBJ1-2 | medium-sized
TGTGCCAGCAGCTTATTAGGAGGGGAGACCCAGTACTTC | CASSLLGGETQYF | TRBV7-9 | - | TRBJ2-5 | many
TGCAGTGTTCCGGGACAGGGGTCCACTGAAGCTTTCTTT | CSVPGQGSTEAFF | TRBV20-1 | TRBD1 | TRBJ1-1 | many
TGTGCCAGCAGCTTTTTAGCGGGAGGCTTCACAGATACGCAGTATTTT | CASSFLAGGFTDTQYF | TRBV3-1 | TRBD2 | TRBJ2-3 | medium-sized
TGTGCCAGCAGCTTTGGACAGGCCCTGGGAGGCTACACCTTC | CASSFGQALGGYTF | TRBV7-2 | TRBD1 | TRBJ1-2 | medium-sized
TGTGCCTGGAGTTATGCCCGGGCAGGGATGAACACTGAAGCTTTCTTT | CAWSYARAGMNTEAFF | TRBV30 | - | TRBJ1-1 | few
TGTGCCAGCAGTGAGGGAGTTTCCTACGAGCAGTACTTC | CASSEGVSYEQYF | TRBV6-1 | - | TRBJ2-7 | medium-sized
TGTGCCAGCAGTGAAGAAGGCGGGAGACCCCAAGATACGCAGTATTTT | CASSEEGGRPQDTQYF | TRBV2 | TRBD2 | TRBJ2-3 | few
TGCAGTGCTCTCTCCGGGACAGGGACCAATGAGCAGTTCTTC | CSALSGTGTNEQFF | TRBV20-1 | TRBD1 | TRBJ2-1 | many
TGTGCCAGCAGCTTGTGGGGCGGGGCGGAAGATACGCAGTATTTT | CASSLWGGAEDTQYF | TRBV5-6 | - | TRBJ2-3 | medium-sized
TGTGCCGGCTCAGAGGGAGGAAGCTATGGCTACACCTTC | CAGSEGGSYGYTF | TRBV19 | - | TRBJ1-2 | many
TGCAGTGCTAGAACGCCCGGGACTAGTAGTGAGCAGTTCTTC | CSARTPGTSSEQFF | TRBV20-1 | TRBD2 | TRBJ2-1 | medium-sized
TGTGCCAGCAGCTCACTAGCGGGAGCGTCCTACAATGAGCAGTTCTTC | CASSSLAGASYNEQFF | TRBV7-3 | TRBD2 | TRBJ2-1 | many
TGCGCCAGCAGTCTGGGATTTGCCGGGGAGCTGTTTTTT | CASSLGFAGELFF | TRBV10-2 | - | TRBJ2-2 | many
TGCGCCAGCAGTGAGTCTGCCGCCAAAAATACGCAGTATTTT | CASSESAAKNTQYF | TRBV10-2 | - | TRBJ2-3 | many
TGTGCTAGTGGTTTGGGGCTAGCGGGATCAGAGACCCAGTACTTC | CASGLGLAGSETQYF | TRBV12-5 | TRBD2 | TRBJ2-5 | many